These 15 T cell receptor beta chains originate from one sample sequenced in a study of control samples from healthy donors and cancer patients. Data came from immunoSEQ multiplex PCR; TCRdb stores just in-frame clones and leaves some out. Seen here are 350,000 to 450,000 clones, about nine tenths observed once, and the top ten hold roughly 6.4%. The sequenced material came from PBMCs. These receptor sequences come from a man aged 40-55 years with head and neck cancer.

The rearrangement uses TRBV9 and TRBJ1-2; D remains ambiguous. This CDR3 is 15 amino acids long. In germline, CDR1 is SGDLS, CDR2 YYNGEE. V lost 0 bases and J lost 4, with 13 bases in between. The CDR3 reads CASSVAGSASYGYTF. The CDR3 DNA is TGTGCCAGCAGCGTAGCGGGCTCCGCCAGCTATGGCTACACCTTC.

The chain couples TRBV7-9 to TRBJ2-1; 11 nucleotides line up with TRBD1. This CDR3 contains 15 residues. V trimming: 6 bases; J trimming: 4 bases; junction bases outside the gene matches: 5. Germline V gene sequence: CDR1 SEHNR, CDR2 FQNEAQ (reference sequence). The CDR3 sequence: CASRLGTGGYNEQFF. CDR3 in DNA: TGTGCCAGCAGGTTGGGGACAGGGGGTTACAATGAGCAGTTCTTC. Using reference TRBV7-9 and TRBJ2-1 for the parts outside the CDR3, the full variable domain is DTGVSQNPRHKITKRGQNVTFRCDPISEHNRLYWYRQTLGQGPEFLTYFQNEAQLEKSRLLSDRFSAERPKGSFSTLEIQRTEQGDSAMYLCASRLGTGGYNEQFFGPGTRLTVL.

CDR3 sequence reads: CAISGGSGNTIYF. The CDR3 DNA follows: TGTGCCATCAGTGGTGGTTCTGGAAACACCATATATTTT. The chain couples TRBV10-3 to TRBJ1-3; D is uncertain. V dropped 4 bases and J dropped 1 base, with 5 bases sitting between them. Looked up from germline, CDR1 is ENHRY and CDR2 is SYGVKD. The CDR3 consists of 13 residues.

The chain links TRBV12-5 to TRBJ2-1, with a weak D call TRBD2 (5 bases). Germline CDR1 is LGHNT and CDR2 is FRNRAP. V was cut by 6 bases and J by 3 bases, with 12 bases left in between. CDR3 length: 14 amino acids. CDR3 DNA: TGTGCTAGTGGCCGGGGTCTAAACTACAATGAGCAGTTCTTC. Translated, it gives CASGRGLNYNEQFF.

The V gene is TRBV27, the J gene TRBJ1-1; D uncertain. CDR1 and CDR2 (germline): MNHEY, SMNVEV (reference sequence). V was shortened by 5 bases and J by 5 bases, with 15 bases between the two germline ends. The length of the CDR3 is 14 residues. The CDR3 region is CASSELNPVTEAFF. CDR3 nucleotide sequence: TGTGCCAGCAGTGAGCTCAATCCCGTTACTGAAGCTTTCTTT.

J is TRBJ2-1 and V is TRBV7-2; 8 nucleotides align to TRBD2. Unmatched junction bases numbered 9, after V lost 7 bases and J lost 4 bases. The CDR3 is made up of 15 amino acids. The V gene's germline CDR1 is SGHTA and CDR2 FQGNSA. The CDR3 DNA is TGTGCCAGCACCCAGGAGACGGGGGGGTACAATGAGCAGTTCTTC. It codes for CASTQETGGYNEQFF.

This clone appeared a single time. The chain combines TRBV9 with TRBJ2-3, with D tentatively TRBD1 (5 bases). Germline V gene lookup returns CDR1 SGDLS and CDR2 YYNGEE. The CDR3 spans 13 residues. V gave up 1 base and J gave up 4 bases, with 7 bases separating them. Here the CDR3 DNA reads TGTGCCAGCAGCGTACAGGGCCCAGATACGCAGTATTTT. It yields the protein CASSVQGPDTQYF. The whole variable domain, filled in from reference TRBV9 and TRBJ2-3, reads DSGVTQTPKHLITATGQRVTLRCSPRSGDLSVYWYQQSLDQGLQFLIQYYNGEERAKGNILERFSAQQFPDLHSELNLSSLELGDSALYFCASSVQGPDTQYFGPGTRLTVL.

The chain couples TRBV11-2 to TRBJ1-3, with D tentatively TRBD1 (6 bases). Germline CDR1 and CDR2: SGHAT and FQNNGV. V lost 2 bases, J lost 1 base, and 12 bases lay in between. The CDR3 extends over 16 amino acids. The CDR3, as DNA: TGTGCCAGCAGCTTACGGGGGCAAGTGTCTGGAAACACCATATATTTT. As protein: CASSLRGQVSGNTIYF.

The rearrangement uses TRBV20-1 and TRBJ1-6; D perhaps matches TRBD1 (6 bases). Per germline, CDR1 DFQATT and CDR2 SNEGSKA (reference sequence). There are 11 residues in the CDR3. Trimming cost V 6 bases and J 10 bases, with 10 bases left between them. CDR3 DNA sequence: TGCAGTGCGGGAGGGGGATCACCCCTCCACTTT. It codes for CSAGGGSPLHF.

The chain is built from TRBV5-4 and TRBJ1-1; no firm D call. Trimming pared 2 bases from V and 3 bases from J, leaving 8 bases between. The CDR3 sequence is 13 residues long. The V gene's germline CDR1 is SGHNT and CDR2 YYREEE (reference sequence). The CDR3 sequence is CASSFSRDTEAFF. The DNA for the CDR3 is TGTGCCAGCAGCTTCTCTCGGGACACTGAAGCTTTCTTT.

The chain has TRBV25-1 and TRBJ2-3; no clear D gene. This CDR3 is built from 16 residues. V lost 0 bases to trimming and J lost 3 bases, with 13 bases between them. Germline CDR1 is MGHDK and CDR2 is SYGVNS. DNA of the CDR3: TGTGCCAGCAGTGAATATATGAGGACGGTTACAGATACGCAGTATTTT. Protein: CASSEYMRTVTDTQYF.

The chain couples TRBV4-3 to TRBJ2-7; 8 bases map to TRBD2. The germline CDR1 and CDR2 sequences are LGHNA and YSLEER. V lost 5 bases and J lost 6; bases outside the gene matches: 12. The CDR3 is 15 amino acids. The CDR3 nucleotides are TGCGCCAGCAGCAATGGCAGGACTAGCAGCGGCGAGCAGTACTTC. Translating it yields CASSNGRTSSGEQYF.

For the CDR3, the DNA is TGTGCCAGCACCATGGGACAGGGTGCCTACGAGCAGTACTTC. Translation gives CASTMGQGAYEQYF. The J gene is TRBJ2-7, the V gene TRBV27; 9 bases are a match to TRBD1. Trimming cost V 7 bases and J 2 bases; bases outside gene matches: 6. The CDR3 spans 14 residues. CDR1 and CDR2 (germline): MNHEY, SMNVEV (reference sequence).

The chain employs TRBV7-9 and TRBJ1-3, with 11 bases identical to TRBD1. This CDR3 has 17 amino acids. Germline V CDR1 and CDR2: SEHNR, FQNEAQ (reference sequence). The V segment lost 1 base and the J segment 7 bases; nucleotides outside the gene matches: 9. The CDR3 nucleotides are TGTGCCAGCAGCTTAGAAGCCCCCGGGACAGGGGGGAACACCATATATTTT. It codes for CASSLEAPGTGGNTIYF.

This rearrangement joins TRBV23-1 to TRBJ2-2, with 11 bases aligning to TRBD2. TRBV23-1 is given ORF status, its function remaining uncertain. The CDR3 sequence is 17 residues long. V lost 3 bases to trimming and J lost 5 bases; unmatched junction nucleotides: 8. DNA of the CDR3: TGCGCCAGCAGTCATAAGAGGCTAGCGGGAGGAACCGGGGAGCTGTTTTTT. Its translation is CASSHKRLAGGTGELFF.